A selection of T cell receptor beta chains follows, all from one sample in a study of yellow fever vaccine responses in identical twins. TCRdb processed the RT-PCR reads anew with MiXCR; each CDR3 protein has one entry. Among thousands of distinct CDR3 sequences listed, around 85% were seen once. Specimen: T cells from blood (PBMCs), unsorted or a sorted subset (not recorded which), collected before or after yellow fever vaccination (not recorded which). The receptors originated from a woman between 18 and 29 years old who received the yellow fever vaccine. The conserved cysteine and the conserved F or W are not part of the CDR3 here. The order of the fields is D gene, J gene, V gene, CDR3 protein. The D gene is left open where the match is weak.

- | TRBJ2-1 | TRBV19 | ASGEGNYNEQF
- | TRBJ2-7 | TRBV2 | ASSEEQAPFYEQY
- | TRBJ1-1 | TRBV28 | ASSLLYDLKGF
TRBD2 | TRBJ2-1 | TRBV11-1 | ASSLRTSGHNEQF
- | TRBJ2-5 | TRBV20-1 | SARFLETQY
TRBD2 | TRBJ2-7 | TRBV13 | ASKPTSRYEQY
- | TRBJ2-1 | TRBV21-1 | ASNALAGDYNEQF
- | TRBJ2-3 | TRBV7-2 | ASSLAFKGSTDTQY
- | TRBJ2-3 | TRBV12-3/TRBV12-4 | ASSFGGNADTQY
- | TRBJ2-4 | TRBV20-1 | SVLSGDWGIQY
- | TRBJ2-1 | TRBV7-9 | ASSLWRRGLNEQF
- | TRBJ1-2 | TRBV12-3/TRBV12-4 | ASSPLVGGGGYT
- | TRBJ1-2 | TRBV6-5 | ASSYLSFGSSEHYGYT
TRBD1 | TRBJ2-1 | TRBV2 | ASSEGGTGSYNEQF
- | TRBJ1-6 | TRBV5-1 | ASSLVPGLALDSPLH
- | TRBJ2-2 | TRBV11-2 | ASKGGQTGTGELF
- | TRBJ1-1 | TRBV6-2/TRBV6-3 | ASNEWGTEAF
- | TRBJ1-5 | TRBV5-1 | ASSLDSNQPQH
- | TRBJ1-4 | TRBV5-4 | ASSLDSFNEKLF
- | TRBJ2-1 | TRBV11-3 | ASSFDRKDNEQF
- | TRBJ2-7 | TRBV6-1 | ASRRADPREQY
- | TRBJ2-3 | TRBV18 | ASSPSLTDTQY
- | TRBJ1-2 | TRBV4-2 | ASSQEAGGYT
- | TRBJ2-4 | TRBV29-1 | SVDAAENIQY
TRBD2 | TRBJ2-7 | TRBV29-1 | SVTGTSGIEQY
- | TRBJ2-7 | TRBV11-1 | ASSLSGDHEQY
- | TRBJ2-7 | TRBV23-1 | ASSQSQGRSSYEQY
- | TRBJ2-3 | TRBV11-3 | ASSLGRSTDTQY
- | TRBJ1-1 | TRBV10-3 | AIRSGVMNTEAF
TRBD1 | TRBJ1-2 | TRBV11-1 | ASSLVMRQGSYGYT
- | TRBJ2-2 | TRBV5-1 | ASSLLGRPNTGELF
- | TRBJ2-2 | TRBV11-3 | ASSKQYTGELF
TRBD1 | TRBJ2-7 | TRBV29-1 | SVSTGGPYEQY
TRBD2 | TRBJ2-1 | TRBV9 | ASSGTGGLAGGNEQF
- | TRBJ1-5 | TRBV4-1 | ASSQVRSNQPQH
- | TRBJ2-3 | TRBV9 | ASAPLGTSSDTQY
- | TRBJ2-2 | TRBV29-1 | SFQGGGGTGELF
- | TRBJ2-1 | TRBV6-2/TRBV6-3 | ASSYSNEVSEQF
TRBD1 | TRBJ2-1 | TRBV11-1 | ASSQGAAGRYNEQF
- | TRBJ2-7 | TRBV11-2 | ASSSTPRGYEQY
- | TRBJ2-2 | TRBV9 | ASSVVGARGELF
- | TRBJ2-1 | TRBV20-1 | SARKARGGSYNEQF
- | TRBJ2-7 | TRBV11-2 | ASSPIQGPLEQY
TRBD2 | TRBJ2-7 | TRBV11-1 | ASSRTSGNSYEQY
- | TRBJ1-1 | TRBV11-1 | ASSFKGTEAF
- | TRBJ2-2 | TRBV4-1 | ASRHLGTTTGELF
- | TRBJ2-5 | TRBV5-1 | ASSRGGQETQY
TRBD1 | TRBJ1-2 | TRBV7-9 | ASSLVGTGVYGYT
- | TRBJ2-1 | TRBV11-1 | ASSLDLQWF
- | TRBJ2-3 | TRBV6-1 | ASSTKGGFTQY
- | TRBJ2-4 | TRBV20-1 | SARRSDP